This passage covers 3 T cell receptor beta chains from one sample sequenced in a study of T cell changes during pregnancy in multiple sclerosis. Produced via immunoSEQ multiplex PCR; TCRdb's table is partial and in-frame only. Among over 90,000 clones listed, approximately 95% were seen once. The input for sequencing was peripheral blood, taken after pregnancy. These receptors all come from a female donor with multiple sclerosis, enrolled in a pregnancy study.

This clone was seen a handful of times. As DNA, the CDR3 is TGTGCCAGCAGCGCTGGGACTAGCGCAGTCACAGATACGCAGTATTTT. It translates to CASSAGTSAVTDTQYF. V and J are TRBV9 and TRBJ2-3, with 10 bases aligning to TRBD2. This CDR3 is built from 16 residues. CDR1 is SGDLS and CDR2 is YYNGEE in the germline V gene. With V trimmed by 3 bases and J by 2 bases, 6 bases remained unmatched.

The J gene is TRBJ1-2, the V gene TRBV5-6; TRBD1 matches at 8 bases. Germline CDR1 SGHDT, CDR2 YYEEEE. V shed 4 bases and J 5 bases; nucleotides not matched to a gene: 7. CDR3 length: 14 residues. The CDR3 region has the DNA TGTGCCAGCAGCCTCTGGACAGGGAAGTATGGCTACACCTTC. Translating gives CASSLWTGKYGYTF.

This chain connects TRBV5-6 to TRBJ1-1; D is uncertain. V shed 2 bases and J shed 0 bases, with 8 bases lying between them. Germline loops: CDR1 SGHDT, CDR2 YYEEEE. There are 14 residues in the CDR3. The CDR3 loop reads CASSFTPMNTEAFF. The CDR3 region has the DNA TGTGCCAGCAGCTTTACCCCTATGAACACTGAAGCTTTCTTT.